This TCR beta chain was obtained from a study of persistence of HIV-infected CD4 T cells. Across the whole study: A couple of participants gave one leukapheresis sample; others gave up to roughly 180 mL blood repeatedly. Antigen stimulation activated a lower proportion of cells, more of them memory, than anti-CD3/anti-CD28 stimulation. Whole-study results and caveats: TCRbeta richness was lower in CMV- and Gag-responding cells than in anti-CD3/anti-CD28-responding cells.

V lost 4 bases and J 3 bases, leaving 13 bases between the germline ends. The CDR3 covers 15 residues. Germline CDR1 is SGDLS and CDR2 is YYNGEE. Nonspecific anti-CD3/anti-CD28 bead stimulation represents the broad CD4+ T cell repertoire. Sorting of responding CD4+ T cells relied on upregulated CD40 ligand together with CD69. Sequencing used immunoSEQ version 4 in survey mode. The data were produced by immunoSEQ multiplex PCR, yet TCRdb's version contains in-frame clones alone and is incomplete. Of 35,000 to 45,000 clones in the sample, about 88% were seen once. A note on this clone: Its antigen is not known.

The TCR comes from an adult woman with HIV who was CMV-seropositive. V is TRBV9 and J is TRBJ2-2, with D unresolved. Sequenced material: CD4+ T cells sorted from PBMCs after approximately 19-hour stimulation, taken from a patient who received antiretroviral therapy. The CDR3 here is CASSPQLAHTGELFF. The DNA of the CDR3 is TGTGCCAGCAGCCCCCAGCTGGCCCACACCGGGGAGCTGTTTTTT.